The 24 T cell receptor beta chains given below trace back to one sample, sequenced in a study of technical replicates of blood from a handful of donors. This table comes from immunoSEQ multiplex PCR, and its TCRdb copy is limited to in-frame clones, with some not included. The repertoire holds 74,000 or so clones, with roughly 93% as singletons. Material for sequencing was T cells isolated from PBMCs. Receptors originate from a human donor in good health.

The chain employs TRBV19 and TRBJ2-1; TRBD1 agrees at 8 bases. The CDR3 has 15 residues. Trimming removed 2 bases from V and 6 bases from J; junction bases left unmatched: 6. From germline, CDR1 is LNHDA and CDR2 SQIVND (reference sequence). In DNA form, the CDR3 reads TGTGCCAGTAGTATAAGGTGGGACAGGACCAATGAGCAGTTCTTC. Translated, it gives CASSIRWDRTNEQFF.

This chain connects TRBV27 to TRBJ1-3; D possibly corresponds to TRBD1 (6 bases). The CDR3 runs 15 residues. V was cut by 7 bases and J by 1 base, with 14 bases left in between. Germline assignment: CDR1 MNHEY and CDR2 SMNVEV (reference sequence). The CDR3 DNA is TGTGCCAGCACCACAGGGCTCGGGTCTGGAAACACCATATATTTT. Translated: CASTTGLGSGNTIYF.

The chain is built from TRBV5-1 and TRBJ2-6, with 7 bases aligning to TRBD1. The germline gives CDR1 SGHRS, CDR2 YFSETQ. This CDR3 has 15 amino acids. Losses at the gene ends were 3 bases for V and 2 bases for J; bases not matched to a gene: 2. In nucleotides, the CDR3 is TGCGCCAGCAGCTGGGGGACAGCTGGGGCCAACGTCCTGACTTTC. Amino acid sequence: CASSWGTAGANVLTF.

This clone turned up a few times. The rearrangement links TRBV7-2 to TRBJ2-2, with TRBD2 identical over 8 bases. Losses at the gene ends were 6 bases for V and 4 bases for J; bases not matched to a gene: 7. CDR1 is SGHTA, CDR2 FQGNSA, per germline. The CDR3 extends over 15 amino acids. CDR3 nucleotides: TGTGCCAGCAGGTCAGCGGGAGTGGGCACCGGGGAGCTGTTTTTT. The encoded protein is CASRSAGVGTGELFF.

About this clone: Sequence at one end of the junction differs from germline and may be a read error. CDR3 in amino acids: CASSVPGQGPIQQTQYF. The CDR3 DNA reads TGTGCCAGCAGTGTCCCGGGACAGGGGCCTATCCAACAGACCCAGTACTTC. The chain combines TRBV6-1 with TRBJ2-5; 10 bases are shared with TRBD1. Germline assignment: CDR1 MNHNS and CDR2 SASEGT. The CDR3 is 17 amino acids.

The rearrangement joins TRBV7-2 to TRBJ1-1; no reliable D call. CDR1 and CDR2 from the germline V gene are SGHTA and FQGNSA. The CDR3 spans 14 residues. The V end lost 0 bases, the J end lost 4 bases, and 9 bases lay between the germline ends. CDR3 region: CASSLAGDSTEAFF. The CDR3 nucleotides are TGTGCCAGCAGCTTAGCCGGAGATTCCACTGAAGCTTTCTTT.

This sequence joins TRBV9 and TRBJ2-7, with 11 bases lining up with TRBD1. This CDR3 spans 14 amino acids. J was trimmed by 7 bases and V by 3 bases; bases with no gene match: 6. Germline V gene lookup returns CDR1 SGDLS and CDR2 YYNGEE. In DNA, the CDR3 is TGTGCCAGCAGCGGAGGGACAGGGGGAAGGGAGCAGTACTTC. This codes for CASSGGTGGREQYF.

This rearrangement joins TRBV28 to TRBJ2-7; D gene uncertain. V lost 6 bases and J 3 bases, leaving 3 bases between the germline ends. The germline gives CDR1 MDHEN, CDR2 SYDVKM. There are 10 residues in the CDR3. The CDR3 DNA reads TGTGCCAGCAGCTACTACGAGCAGTACTTC. Protein product: CASSYYEQYF.

This chain links TRBV10-3 with TRBJ2-2, with D uncertain. Looked up from germline, CDR1 is ENHRY and CDR2 is SYGVKD. V lost 3 bases to trimming and J lost 2 bases, with 16 bases between them. The CDR3 spans 17 residues. The CDR3 protein is CAISEIAPASNTGELFF. The DNA of the CDR3 is TGTGCCATCAGTGAAATAGCACCTGCTTCTAACACCGGGGAGCTGTTTTTT.

J is TRBJ2-1 and V is TRBV2, with D possibly TRBD1 on 6 matching bases. Trimming took 6 bases from V and 4 from J, leaving 13 bases between them. The length of the CDR3 is 14 residues. Germline assignment: CDR1 SNHLY and CDR2 FYNNEI. CDR3 in DNA: TGTGCCAGCAGCGTAGTACAGGGATACAATGAGCAGTTCTTC. It encodes CASSVVQGYNEQFF. The complete variable domain, with remaining parts taken from reference TRBV2 and TRBJ2-1, reads EPEVTQTPSHQVTQMGQEVILRCVPISNHLYFYWYRQILGQKVEFLVSFYNNEISEKSEIFDDQFSVERPDGSNFTLKIRSTKLEDSAMYFCASSVVQGYNEQFFGPGTRLTVL.

The gene calls are TRBV30 and TRBJ2-3, with unresolved D. Germline CDR1 GTSNPN, CDR2 SVGIG (reference sequence). Trimming took 4 bases from V and 3 from J, leaving 8 bases between them. The CDR3 has 12 amino acids. The CDR3 reads CAWIIRTDTQYF. DNA for the CDR3: TGTGCCTGGATTATTCGTACAGATACGCAGTATTTT.

The rearrangement links TRBV7-2 to TRBJ1-2; D possibly corresponds to TRBD1 (5 bases). The length of the CDR3 is 16 residues. Trimming took 1 base from V and 6 from J, leaving 18 bases between them. Germline V CDR1 and CDR2: SGHTA, FQGNSA. CDR3 region: CASSLGRRAGWHGYTF. CDR3 sequence (DNA): TGTGCCAGCAGCTTAGGCAGGAGGGCAGGGTGGCATGGCTACACCTTC.

This rearrangement joins TRBV6-5 to TRBJ2-7; D is undetermined. Trimming removed 6 bases at V and 9 bases at J, with 12 bases between. This CDR3 region has 11 residues. Germline CDR1 is MNHEY and CDR2 is SVGAGI. The CDR3 nucleotides read TGTGCCAGCAGCACGGGTAAAGGGCAGTACTTC. It codes for CASSTGKGQYF.

The gene calls are TRBV4-1 and TRBJ2-7; D is ambiguous. Germline CDR1 is MGHRA and CDR2 is YSYEKL. The CDR3 has 12 residues. Deletions cut 1 base from V and 6 bases from J, with 7 bases between. The CDR3 protein is CASSQGRGEQYF. CDR3 sequence (DNA): TGCGCCAGCAGCCAAGGGAGAGGCGAGCAGTACTTC.

V is TRBV7-8 and J is TRBJ2-7, with TRBD2 matching 8 bases. Germline values: CDR1 SGHVS, CDR2 FQNEAQ. This CDR3 is built from 16 residues. The ends lost 3 bases at V and 3 bases at J; junction bases unmatched: 10. The DNA of the CDR3 is TGTGCCAGCAGCTTGAATGTAGCGGGACCAAACTACGAGCAGTACTTC. It yields the protein CASSLNVAGPNYEQYF.

Here the CDR3 reads CASSIQGARGYTF. Here the CDR3 DNA reads TGTGCCAGTAGCATACAGGGGGCGCGGGGCTACACCTTC. J is TRBJ1-2 and V is TRBV19; 9 bases map to TRBD1. This CDR3 is 13 amino acids long. Germline trimming cut 6 bases from V and 8 bases from J; bases unmatched to any gene: 7. In germline, CDR1 is LNHDA, CDR2 SQIVND (reference sequence).

The chain carries TRBV2 and TRBJ2-1, with D perhaps matching TRBD1 (6 bases). The CDR3 is made up of 13 amino acids. V lost 4 bases to trimming and J lost 13 bases, with 17 bases between them. Germline-derived CDR1 and CDR2 are SNHLY and FYNNEI. CDR3 residues: CASSGVGGLEQFF. The CDR3 bases are TGTGCCAGCAGTGGAGTAGGGGGTTTGGAACAGTTCTTC.

The V call is TRBV6-5, the J call TRBJ1-2, with D maybe TRBD1 (6 bases). CDR1 is MNHEY and CDR2 is SVGAGI in the germline V gene. Trimming left V 2 bases short and J 5 bases short, with 12 bases between. The CDR3 has 14 residues. This CDR3 is CASSYGGAEYGYTF. CDR3 sequence (DNA): TGTGCCAGCAGTTACGGGGGGGCGGAGTATGGCTACACCTTC.

The V and J genes are TRBV9 and TRBJ1-5, with a weak D call TRBD1 (5 bases). The ends were cut back, 0 bases at V and 9 bases at J, with 19 bases in the middle. CDR3 length equals 16 residues. Germline V lookup: CDR1 SGDLS, CDR2 YYNGEE. The CDR3: CASSVDVGSGRLPQHF. CDR3 nucleotides: TGTGCCAGCAGCGTAGATGTAGGGTCAGGGAGGTTGCCCCAGCATTTT.

This clone has only one observation. The CDR3 nucleotides are TGTGCCAGCAGTTTCCAGGGAACCTACGAGCAGTACTTC. Its translation: CASSFQGTYEQYF. The J gene is TRBJ2-7, the V gene TRBV28; TRBD1 is a possible D gene (5 bases). This CDR3 region has 13 residues. V was trimmed by 3 bases and J by 2 bases, leaving 8 bases between them. Germline CDR1 MDHEN, CDR2 SYDVKM.

This rearrangement joins TRBV7-9 to TRBJ2-5; TRBD1 aligns across 9 bases. Trimming cost V 0 bases and J 2 bases; bases outside gene matches: 4. This CDR3 contains 16 residues. Per the germline V gene, CDR1 is SEHNR and CDR2 is FQNEAQ (reference sequence). CDR3 protein: CASSLAGTGMQETQYF. CDR3 bases: TGTGCCAGCAGCTTAGCCGGGACAGGGATGCAAGAGACCCAGTACTTC.

The chain has TRBV10-3 and TRBJ2-3; unclear D gene. V was trimmed by 10 bases and J by 6 bases, leaving 11 bases between them. Germline V gene sequence: CDR1 ENHRY, CDR2 SYGVKD. The CDR3 extends over 11 amino acids. The CDR3 loop is CATAEVDTQYF. CDR3 sequence (DNA): TGTGCCACCGCGGAAGTTGATACGCAGTATTTT.

V usage is TRBV7-9 and J usage is TRBJ2-1; D is possibly TRBD2 (6 bases). Trimming shortened V by 8 bases and J by 0 bases, and 17 bases separated the two germline ends. CDR3 length equals 16 residues. The germline CDR1 and CDR2 sequences are SEHNR and FQNEAQ (reference sequence). The CDR3 is CASVHRDSVSYNEQFF. CDR3 coding DNA: TGTGCCAGCGTACACCGGGACTCCGTCTCCTACAATGAGCAGTTCTTC.

The chain recombines TRBV5-6 with TRBJ1-1; a weak D match, TRBD1 (6 bases). The CDR3 has 14 residues. From germline, CDR1 is SGHDT and CDR2 YYEEEE. Trimming removed 3 bases from V and 3 bases from J, with 12 bases in between. In DNA form, the CDR3 reads TGTGCCAGCAGCTGGGGGAGGGGGGACACTGAAGCTTTCTTT. As protein: CASSWGRGDTEAFF.